This T cell receptor beta chain was captured in a study of blood T cells in healthy people across ages. The authors ran a second PCR of about 6 to 11 cycles using a sample-barcoded 5' primer and a J-beta primer mix. One entry per CDR3 protein, called by TCRdb with MiXCR from the 5' RACE reads. Altogether 710,000 or so distinct CDR3 sequences are present, 20% to 25% being singletons, with the ten largest covering around 21%. The receptor was isolated from a man between 65 and 80 years old in good health. Sequenced sample: blood.

The CDR3 protein is CSAPALTQGYEQYF. The DNA for the CDR3 is TGCAGTGCTCCAGCTTTGACCCAGGGCTACGAGCAGTACTTC. The rearrangement joins TRBV20-1 to TRBJ2-7, with a tentative D call TRBD1 (5 bases). V dropped 5 bases and J dropped 3 bases, with 17 bases sitting between them. The length of the CDR3 is 14 residues. The V gene's germline CDR1 is DFQATT and CDR2 SNEGSKA (reference sequence).